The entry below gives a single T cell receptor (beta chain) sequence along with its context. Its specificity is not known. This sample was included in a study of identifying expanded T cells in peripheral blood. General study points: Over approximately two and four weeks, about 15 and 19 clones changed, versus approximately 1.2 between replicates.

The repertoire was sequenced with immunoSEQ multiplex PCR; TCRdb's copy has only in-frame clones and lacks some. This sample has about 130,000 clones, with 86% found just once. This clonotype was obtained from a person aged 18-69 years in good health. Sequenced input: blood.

The CDR3, as DNA: TGTGCCAGCAGTGAATTGGTTGGCAGGGGTTTAACCTCCTACGAGCAGTACTTC. This gives the protein CASSELVGRGLTSYEQYF. The chain joins TRBV25-1 to TRBJ2-7; a weak D match, TRBD1 (6 bases). The germline V gene has CDR1 MGHDK and CDR2 SYGVNS. The CDR3 is made up of 18 amino acids. The germline V and J ends were trimmed by 1 base and 0 bases, with 19 bases remaining between them.